One TCR beta chain is described in this entry. The antigen is unknown. Per germline, CDR1 MNHNY and CDR2 SVGAGI (reference sequence). This CDR3 region has 15 residues. V gave up 0 bases and J gave up 4 bases, with 9 bases separating them. The time point: patch test 3, about 24 weeks after DPC sensitization. This sample's treatment: therapeutic diphenylcyclopropenone sensitization with weekly scalp DPC. Participating donors were patients with alopecia, aged 18 to 70 years, considered appropriate candidates for DPC. The starting material, unfractionated whole blood, was used for total RNA extraction. TCRdb independently ran MiXCR on the RACE reads; one entry per CDR3 protein. The sample has about 160,000 distinct CDR3 sequences, roughly 26% seen once. The data derive from a study of human T cells and chemical hapten exposure. General observations from the study: Significantly greater numbers of large CDR3 similarity clusters came from expanded TCRs than from controls.

The chain is built from TRBV6-6 and TRBJ2-2; possibly TRBD1 for D (6 bases). The sequence derives from a woman between 18 and 30 years old with alopecia areata. Some clones in this sample may be carry-over from other donors' samples. Sequencing was performed on whole blood, taken in connection with sensitization to the hapten diphenylcyclopropenone (DPC). The CDR3 DNA reads as TGTGCCAGCAGTTACTCCACAGGGTCCACCGGGGAGCTGTTTTTT. Encoded protein: CASSYSTGSTGELFF.